This paragraph reports one T cell receptor beta chain. The CDR3 extends over 18 amino acids. Germline trimming cut 5 bases from V and 1 base from J; bases unmatched to any gene: 13. The investigators split CD4+ cells into a CD45RA+ naive subset and a CD45RA-negative memory subset. This sample is part of a study of shared clonotypes between healthy human individuals. Study-level background: Donors, aged 18 to 49, were a couple of women and three men. The study used three CD4 naive, three CD4 memory, two CD8 naive and one CD8 memory plate per donor.

In the original workflow: Without quality scores, immunoSEQ junctional reads could not be filtered like full-length reads. TCRdb's table, derived via immunoSEQ multiplex PCR, lists solely in-frame clones and lacks some. V, J and clone size are those of that table, while D and trimming were read from the DNA. This table holds roughly 1,100,000 clones, more than 65% found once. This chain connects TRBV5-3 to TRBJ1-5; TRBD1 agrees at 9 bases. TRBV5-3 is known as an ORF, though its function is uncertain. The receptor was derived from a man aged 18 to 35 in good health. Specimen: memory CD4+ T cells sorted from blood. Stated subset: CD45RA-negative fraction. The chain's CDR3 is CARRRRDRAEESNQPQHF. The CDR3 nucleotides are TGTGCCAGAAGACGCCGGGACAGGGCCGAGGAAAGCAATCAGCCCCAGCATTTT.